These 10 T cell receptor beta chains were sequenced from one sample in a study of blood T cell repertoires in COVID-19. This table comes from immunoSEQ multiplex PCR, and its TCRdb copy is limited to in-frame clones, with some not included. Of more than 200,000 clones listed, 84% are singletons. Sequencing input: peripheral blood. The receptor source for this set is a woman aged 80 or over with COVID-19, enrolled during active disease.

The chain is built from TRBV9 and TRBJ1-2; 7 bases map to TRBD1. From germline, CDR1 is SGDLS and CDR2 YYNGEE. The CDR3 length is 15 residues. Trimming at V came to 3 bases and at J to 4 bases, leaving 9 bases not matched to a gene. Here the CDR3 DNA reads TGTGCCAGCAGCGCTACTACCGGGACAGCCTATGGCTACACCTTC. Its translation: CASSATTGTAYGYTF.

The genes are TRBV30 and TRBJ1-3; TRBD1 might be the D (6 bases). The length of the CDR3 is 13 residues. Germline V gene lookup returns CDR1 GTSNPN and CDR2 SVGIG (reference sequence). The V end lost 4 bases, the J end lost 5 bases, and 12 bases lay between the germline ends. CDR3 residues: CAWNRDLRNTIYF. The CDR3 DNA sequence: TGTGCCTGGAACAGGGACCTAAGAAACACCATATATTTT.

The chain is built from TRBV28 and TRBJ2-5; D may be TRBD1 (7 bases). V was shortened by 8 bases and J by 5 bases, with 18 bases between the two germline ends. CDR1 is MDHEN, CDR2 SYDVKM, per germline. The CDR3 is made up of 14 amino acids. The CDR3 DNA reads TGTGCCAGCCAAGGGCCAGGGGGAGGCGAGACCCAGTACTTC. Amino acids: CASQGPGGGETQYF. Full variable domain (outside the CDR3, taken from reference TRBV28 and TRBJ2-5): DVKVTQSSRYLVKRTGEKVFLECVQDMDHENMFWYRQDPGLGLRLIYFSYDVKMKEKGDIPEGYSVSREKKERFSLILESASTNQTSMYLCASQGPGGGETQYFGPGTRLLVL.

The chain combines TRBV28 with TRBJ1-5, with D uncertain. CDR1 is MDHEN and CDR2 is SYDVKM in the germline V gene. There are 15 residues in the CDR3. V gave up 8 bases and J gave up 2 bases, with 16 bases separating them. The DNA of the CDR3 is TGTGCCAGCTCCGTACCGGGGTTTGGCAATCAGCCCCAGCATTTT. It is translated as CASSVPGFGNQPQHF.

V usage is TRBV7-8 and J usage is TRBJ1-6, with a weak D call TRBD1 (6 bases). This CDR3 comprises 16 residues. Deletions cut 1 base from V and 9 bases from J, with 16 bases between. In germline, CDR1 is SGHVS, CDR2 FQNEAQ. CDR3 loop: CASSLEGQGQFSPLHF. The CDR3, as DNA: TGTGCCAGCAGCTTAGAGGGGCAGGGACAATTTTCACCCCTCCACTTT.

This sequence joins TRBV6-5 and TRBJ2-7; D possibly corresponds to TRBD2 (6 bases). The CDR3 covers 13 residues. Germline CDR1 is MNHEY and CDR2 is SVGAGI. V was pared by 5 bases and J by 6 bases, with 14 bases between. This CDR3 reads CASSNMGAGEQYF. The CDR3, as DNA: TGTGCCAGCAGTAATATGGGAGCGGGCGAGCAGTACTTC.

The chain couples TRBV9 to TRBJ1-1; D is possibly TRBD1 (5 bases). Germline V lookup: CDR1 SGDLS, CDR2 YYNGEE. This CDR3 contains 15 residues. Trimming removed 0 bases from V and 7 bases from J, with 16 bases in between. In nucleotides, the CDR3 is TGTGCCAGCAGCGTAGTGGGCCGGGGGGGAAGTGAAGCTTTCTTT. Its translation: CASSVVGRGGSEAFF.

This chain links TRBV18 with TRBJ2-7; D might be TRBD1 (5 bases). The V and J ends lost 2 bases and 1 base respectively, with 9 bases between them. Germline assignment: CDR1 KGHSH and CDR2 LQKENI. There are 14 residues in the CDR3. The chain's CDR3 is CASSPTAGSYEQYF. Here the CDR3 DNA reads TGTGCCAGCTCACCAACTGCAGGGTCCTACGAGCAGTACTTC.

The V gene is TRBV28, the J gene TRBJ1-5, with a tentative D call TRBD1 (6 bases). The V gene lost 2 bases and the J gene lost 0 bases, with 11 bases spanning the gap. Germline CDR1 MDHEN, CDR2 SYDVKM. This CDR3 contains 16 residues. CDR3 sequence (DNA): TGTGCCAGCAGTTTACCCCGGGGGGCTAGCAATCAGCCCCAGCATTTT. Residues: CASSLPRGASNQPQHF.

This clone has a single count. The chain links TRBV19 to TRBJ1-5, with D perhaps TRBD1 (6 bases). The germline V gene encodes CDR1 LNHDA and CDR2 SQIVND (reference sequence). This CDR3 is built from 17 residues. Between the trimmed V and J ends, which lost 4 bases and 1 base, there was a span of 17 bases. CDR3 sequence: CASSNPRRGQSNQPQHF. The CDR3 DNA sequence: TGTGCCAGTAGTAACCCTAGAAGAGGACAGAGCAATCAGCCCCAGCATTTT.